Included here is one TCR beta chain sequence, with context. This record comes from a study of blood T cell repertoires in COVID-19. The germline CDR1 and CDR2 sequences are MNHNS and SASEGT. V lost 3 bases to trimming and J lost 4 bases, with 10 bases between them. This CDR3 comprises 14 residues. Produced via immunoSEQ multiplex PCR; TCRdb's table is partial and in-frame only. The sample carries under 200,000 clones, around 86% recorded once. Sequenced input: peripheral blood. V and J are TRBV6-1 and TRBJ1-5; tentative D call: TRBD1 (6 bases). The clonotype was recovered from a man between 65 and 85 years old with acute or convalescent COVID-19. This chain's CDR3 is CASSEGANNQPQHF. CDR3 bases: TGTGCCAGCAGTGAGGGGGCTAATAATCAGCCCCAGCATTTT.